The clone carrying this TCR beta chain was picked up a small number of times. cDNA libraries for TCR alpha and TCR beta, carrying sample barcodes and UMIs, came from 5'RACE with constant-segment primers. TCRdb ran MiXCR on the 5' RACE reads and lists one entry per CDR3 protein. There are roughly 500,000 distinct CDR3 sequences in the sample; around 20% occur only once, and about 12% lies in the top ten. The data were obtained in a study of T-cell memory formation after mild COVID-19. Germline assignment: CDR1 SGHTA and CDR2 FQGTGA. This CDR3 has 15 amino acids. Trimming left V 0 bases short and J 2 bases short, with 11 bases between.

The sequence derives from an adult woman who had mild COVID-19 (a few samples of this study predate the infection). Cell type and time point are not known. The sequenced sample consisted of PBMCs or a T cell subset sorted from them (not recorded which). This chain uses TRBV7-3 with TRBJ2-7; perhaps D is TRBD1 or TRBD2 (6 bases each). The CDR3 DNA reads TGTGCCAGCAGCTTAACCGGGGGCAGCACCTACGAGCAGTACTTC. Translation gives CASSLTGGSTYEQYF.